One sample yielded the 8 T cell receptor beta chains listed below, sequenced in a study of cytomegalovirus exposure and HLA in healthy donors (dated by TCRdb to the late 2010s). Library preparation used the immunoSEQ multiplex PCR assay. The multiplex PCR relied on a mix of 60 forward primers for TCR Vbeta segments and 13 reverse primers for TCR Jbeta segments. The clones in this table, taken by TCRdb from immuneACCESS, are in-frame only. Not every clone is retained; where verified, under half of the shortfall comes from an unresolved V gene, and the cause of the rest is unknown. Here the sample has 80,000 to 95,000 clones; more than 80% occur a single time. The top ten clonotypes cover 1.5% to 2% of the sample. The material sequenced was PBMCs. The receptors originated from a woman aged 25-40 years in good health and CMV-seronegative.

The CDR3 is CASSLVLAGEGDTQYF. CDR3 DNA: TGTGCCAGCAGCTTGGTGCTAGCGGGAGAAGGAGATACGCAGTATTTT. The chain has TRBV5-6 and TRBJ2-3; TRBD2 agrees at 10 bases. J lost 5 bases, V lost 0 bases, and 6 bases had no gene match. Germline lookup yields CDR1 SGHDT and CDR2 YYEEEE. This CDR3 has 16 residues. The variable domain in full, with the rest retrieved from reference TRBV5-6 and TRBJ2-3, is DAGVTQSPTHLIKTRGQQVTLRCSPKSGHDTVSWYQQALGQGPQFIFQYYEEEERQRGNFPDRFSGHQFPNYSSELNVNALLLGDSALYLCASSLVLAGEGDTQYFGPGTRLTVL.

The chain carries TRBV18 and TRBJ2-7, with 11 bases aligning to TRBD2. The germline V gene encodes CDR1 KGHSH and CDR2 LQKENI. V lost 5 bases and J lost 4; bases outside the gene matches: 7. The CDR3 is made up of 15 amino acids. In DNA form, the CDR3 reads TGTGCCAGCTCAACGACTAGCGGGAACTTATACGAGCAGTACTTC. Its translation: CASSTTSGNLYEQYF.

V and J are TRBV5-1 and TRBJ2-1, with a possible D match to TRBD2 (6 bases). Germline CDR1 and CDR2: SGHRS and YFSETQ. The V end was cut by 3 bases, the J end by 2 bases, with 15 bases between. The CDR3 is made up of 16 amino acids. The CDR3 reads CASSSSGGMAYNEQFF. The CDR3 bases are TGCGCCAGCAGCTCCTCAGGCGGGATGGCCTACAATGAGCAGTTCTTC.

The chain recombines TRBV9 with TRBJ2-3; TRBD2 matches at 13 bases. V gave up 5 bases and J gave up 4 bases; unmatched junction bases: 10. Germline V gene lookup returns CDR1 SGDLS and CDR2 YYNGEE. This CDR3 is built from 17 residues. This CDR3 is CASSGEGLAGDPDTQYF. DNA of the CDR3: TGTGCCAGCAGTGGAGAAGGACTAGCGGGAGATCCAGATACGCAGTATTTT.

This clone was found a few times. The genes are TRBV2 and TRBJ2-1; TRBD1 matches at 9 bases. V was pared by 6 bases and J by 7 bases, with 10 bases of the junction left unmatched. Per the germline V gene, CDR1 is SNHLY and CDR2 is FYNNEI. This CDR3 region has 15 residues. CDR3 loop: CASRADRDRVNEQFF. CDR3 nucleotides: TGTGCCAGCAGGGCGGACCGGGACAGGGTAAATGAGCAGTTCTTC.

V and J are TRBV6-5 and TRBJ2-1; no reliable D call. V lost 5 bases and J lost 4, with 12 bases in between. CDR1 MNHEY and CDR2 SVGAGI come from the germline V gene. The CDR3 runs to 14 residues. Here the CDR3 DNA reads TGTGCCAGCAGTCCTCCGGGTCTGTACAATGAGCAGTTCTTC. It codes for CASSPPGLYNEQFF.

About this clone itself: Other DNA variants within this sample encode the same CDR3. The chain is built from TRBV14 and TRBJ1-1; TRBD1 matches 8 bases. The CDR3 covers 15 residues. Germline assignment: CDR1 SGHDN and CDR2 FVKESK. Germline trimming cut 4 bases from V and 1 base from J; bases unmatched to any gene: 5. Written as DNA, the CDR3 is TGTGCCAGCAGCCTCAGGACAGGGAGGAACACTGAAGCTTTCTTT. This sequence encodes CASSLRTGRNTEAFF.

The chain uses TRBV9 and TRBJ2-5; maybe TRBD2 (6 bases). V was shortened by 4 bases and J by 7 bases, with 23 bases between the two germline ends. Germline V gene lookup returns CDR1 SGDLS and CDR2 YYNGEE. The CDR3 is 16 amino acids. CDR3 sequence: CASSPLISGEYGTQYF. The CDR3 nucleotides are TGTGCCAGCAGCCCCCTCATCTCGGGGGAATATGGGACCCAGTACTTC. The variable domain in full, with the rest retrieved from reference TRBV9 and TRBJ2-5, is DSGVTQTPKHLITATGQRVTLRCSPRSGDLSVYWYQQSLDQGLQFLIQYYNGEERAKGNILERFSAQQFPDLHSELNLSSLELGDSALYFCASSPLISGEYGTQYFGPGTRLLVL.